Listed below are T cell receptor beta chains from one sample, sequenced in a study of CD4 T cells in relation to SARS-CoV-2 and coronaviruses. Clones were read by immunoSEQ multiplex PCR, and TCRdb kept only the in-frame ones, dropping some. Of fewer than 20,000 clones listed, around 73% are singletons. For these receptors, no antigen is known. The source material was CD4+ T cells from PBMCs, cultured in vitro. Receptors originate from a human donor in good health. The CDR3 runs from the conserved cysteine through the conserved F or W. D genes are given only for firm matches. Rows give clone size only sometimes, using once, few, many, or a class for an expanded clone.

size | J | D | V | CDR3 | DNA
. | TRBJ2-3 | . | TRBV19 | CASRPIGLSSTDTQYF | TGTGCCAGTAGACCCATCGGACTGTCTAGCACAGATACGCAGTATTTT
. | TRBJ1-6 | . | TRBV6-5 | CASSYSWGDNSPLHF | TGTGCCAGCAGTTACTCGTGGGGTGATAATTCACCCCTCCACTTT
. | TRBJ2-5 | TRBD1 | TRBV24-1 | CATSVKTGVEETQYF | TGTGCCACCAGTGTCAAGACAGGGGTGGAAGAGACCCAGTACTTC
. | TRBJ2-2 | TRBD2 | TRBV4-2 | CASSQDSAGAVSGELFF | TGTGCCAGCAGCCAAGATTCGGCGGGAGCGGTTAGCGGGGAGCTGTTTTTT
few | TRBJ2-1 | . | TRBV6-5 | CASSVASERSEQFF | TGTGCCAGCAGCGTTGCTAGCGAAAGAAGTGAGCAGTTCTTC
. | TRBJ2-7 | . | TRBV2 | CASGLGRSYEQYF | TGTGCCAGCGGGCTGGGCCGATCCTACGAGCAGTACTTC
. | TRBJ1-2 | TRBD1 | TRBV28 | CASRDRGLIYGYTF | TGTGCCAGCAGAGACAGGGGGTTGATCTATGGCTACACCTTC
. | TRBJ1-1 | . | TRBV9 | CASSVGPVMNTEAFF | TGTGCCAGCAGCGTAGGGCCCGTTATGAACACTGAAGCTTTCTTT
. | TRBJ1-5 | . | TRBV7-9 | CASSFGSNQPQHF | TGTGCCAGCAGCTTTGGGAGCAATCAGCCCCAGCATTTT
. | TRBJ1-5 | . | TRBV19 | CASSSTGDQPQHF | TGTGCCAGTAGTTCAACAGGAGATCAGCCCCAGCATTTT
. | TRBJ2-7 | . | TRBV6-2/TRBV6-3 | CASSYGGGTGLFVYEQYF | TGTGCCAGCAGTTACGGGGGGGGGACAGGTCTTTTCGTCTACGAGCAGTACTTC
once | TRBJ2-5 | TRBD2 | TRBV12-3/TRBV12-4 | CASSYSGGETQYF | TGTGCCAGCAGTTATAGCGGGGGAGAGACCCAGTACTTC
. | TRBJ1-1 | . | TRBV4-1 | CASSQEGDRSEAFF | TGCGCCAGCAGCCAAGAAGGGGACCGGAGTGAAGCTTTCTTT
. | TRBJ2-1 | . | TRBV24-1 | CATSAEGGGNNEQFF | TGTGCCACCAGTGCCGAAGGGGGGGGTAATAATGAGCAGTTCTTC
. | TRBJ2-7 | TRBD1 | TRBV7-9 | CASSFGGQFYEQYF | TGTGCCAGCAGCTTTGGGGGACAGTTCTACGAGCAGTACTTC
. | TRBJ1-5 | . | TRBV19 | CASSIGGNQPQHF | TGTGCCAGTAGTATAGGGGGTAATCAACCCCAGCATTTT
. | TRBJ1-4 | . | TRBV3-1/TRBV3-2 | CASSPFQSQTFNEKLFF | TGTGCCAGCAGCCCATTTCAATCCCAGACGTTTAATGAAAAACTGTTTTTT
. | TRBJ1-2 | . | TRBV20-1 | CSARQVDGYTF | TGCAGTGCTAGGCAGGTTGATGGCTACACCTTC
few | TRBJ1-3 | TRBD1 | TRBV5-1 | CASSSTGVGNTIYF | TGCGCCAGCAGCTCCACAGGGGTAGGAAACACCATATATTTT
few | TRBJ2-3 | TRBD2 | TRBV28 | CASSLWAGGTDTQYF | TGTGCCAGCAGTTTATGGGCGGGAGGAACAGATACGCAGTATTTT
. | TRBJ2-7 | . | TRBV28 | CASSLQGYEQYF | TGTGCCAGCAGTTTACAGGGGTACGAGCAGTACTTC
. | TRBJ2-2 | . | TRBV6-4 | CASSDSGEPGELFF | TGTGCCAGCAGTGACTCGGGGGAGCCCGGGGAGCTGTTTTTT